A single sample gave rise to the 30 T cell receptor beta chains below, sequenced in a study of PD-L1 blockade in urothelial cancer (dated by TCRdb to 2016 to 2017). The time point tag for this specimen amounts to: pretreatment peripheral blood. Library preparation used the immunoSEQ multiplex PCR assay. TCRdb limited this immuneACCESS table to in-frame rearrangements with V and J called. A share of clones is missing; checked studies link under half to unresolved V genes, and the rest is unexplained. For this sample there are tens of thousands of clones; roughly 84% appear just once. Approximately 10% of the sample is in the top ten clones. Material: PBMCs, obtained around atezolizumab (anti-PD-L1) treatment. The receptors here all came from a woman in her 70s with urothelial cancer.

The CDR3 region has the DNA TGTGCCAGCAGACCCCCGGACAGTTATGGCTACACCTTC. It codes for CASRPPDSYGYTF. The chain has TRBV6-5 and TRBJ1-2; D perhaps matches TRBD1 (6 bases). Trimming pared 6 bases from V and 5 bases from J, leaving 13 bases between. CDR3 size: 13 residues. Germline V gene data show CDR1 as MNHEY and CDR2 as SVGAGI.

This sequence joins TRBV28 and TRBJ1-5; D gene ambiguous. Trimming stripped 11 bases from V and 5 bases from J, with 13 bases between. Germline V CDR1 and CDR2: MDHEN, SYDVKM. This CDR3 contains 12 residues. CDR3 nucleotide sequence: TGTGCCGGCGGAAGCGTAGATCAGCCCCAGCATTTT. Translated, it gives CAGGSVDQPQHF.

The chain recombines TRBV30 with TRBJ2-5; D uncertain. Looked up from germline, CDR1 is GTSNPN and CDR2 is SVGIG (reference sequence). This CDR3 has 11 residues. V was clipped by 5 bases and J by 4 bases, with 8 bases between them. The CDR3 protein is CAWSQRETQYF. The CDR3 DNA sequence: TGTGCCTGGTCGCAGCGAGAGACCCAGTACTTC.

The chain employs TRBV11-2 and TRBJ2-2; tentatively, D is TRBD2 (6 bases). Germline loops: CDR1 SGHAT, CDR2 FQNNGV. The CDR3 is 16 amino acids. V dropped 5 bases and J dropped 1 base, with 14 bases sitting between them. The CDR3 nucleotides read TGTGCCAGCAGCCCCCGGAGCGGGTGGAACACCGGGGAGCTGTTTTTT. It codes for CASSPRSGWNTGELFF.

This chain joins TRBV27 and TRBJ1-5; weak D call: TRBD1 (5 bases). The V end was cut by 4 bases, the J end by 1 base, with 14 bases between. Germline CDR1 reads MNHEY; CDR2 reads SMNVEV (reference sequence). The CDR3 is 16 amino acids. The CDR3 reads CASSSPAGGSNQPQHF. The CDR3 bases are TGTGCCAGCAGTTCTCCGGCCGGGGGAAGCAATCAGCCCCAGCATTTT.

V gene TRBV5-6 combines with J gene TRBJ2-1; 9 nucleotides line up with TRBD2. V lost 0 bases to trimming and J lost 2 bases; unmatched junction nucleotides: 6. This CDR3 contains 17 residues. The germline CDR1 and CDR2 sequences are SGHDT and YYEEEE. Here the CDR3 DNA reads TGTGCCAGCAGCTTGGGCGGGAGGGGAGCCCCCTACAATGAGCAGTTCTTC. It specifies CASSLGGRGAPYNEQFF.

This chain links TRBV6-4 with TRBJ1-1; maybe TRBD1 (6 bases). Germline V CDR1 and CDR2: MRHNA, SNTAGT. The CDR3 loop spans 13 amino acids. With 3 bases removed from V and 5 bases from J, the gap between germline ends came to 10 bases. CDR3 region: CASSETQGTEAFF. The CDR3 DNA follows: TGTGCCAGCAGTGAAACACAGGGAACTGAAGCTTTCTTT.

V gene TRBV5-1 combines with J gene TRBJ1-1; perhaps TRBD1 as D (5 bases). Germline CDR1 and CDR2: SGHRS and YFSETQ. The CDR3 extends over 13 amino acids. V shed 0 bases and J shed 6 bases, with 9 bases lying between them. Here the CDR3 reads CASSLAGVAEAFF. In DNA form, the CDR3 reads TGCGCCAGCAGCTTGGCGGGGGTTGCTGAAGCTTTCTTT.

V usage is TRBV27 and J usage is TRBJ2-5; 10 bases line up with TRBD2. Trimming cost V 5 bases and J 5 bases; bases outside gene matches: 17. The CDR3 spans 18 residues. The germline CDR1 and CDR2 sequences are MNHEY and SMNVEV (reference sequence). In DNA, the CDR3 is TGTGCCAGCAGTCCCCCCTTAGGGGCTAGCGGGAGTTGGGAGACCCAGTACTTC. Protein product: CASSPPLGASGSWETQYF.

V and J are TRBV11-2 and TRBJ2-7, with 9 bases matching TRBD2. This CDR3 region has 16 residues. Looked up from germline, CDR1 is SGHAT and CDR2 is FQNNGV. Germline trimming cut 5 bases from V and 2 bases from J; bases unmatched to any gene: 10. The CDR3 region is CASSPSSGTRTYEQYF. For the CDR3, the DNA is TGTGCCAGCAGCCCGTCTAGCGGGACCCGTACCTACGAGCAGTACTTC.

This chain links TRBV19 with TRBJ2-1, with TRBD2 identical over 8 bases. In germline, CDR1 is LNHDA, CDR2 SQIVND (reference sequence). Germline trimming cut 6 bases from V and 4 bases from J; bases unmatched to any gene: 8. The CDR3 has 15 residues. DNA for the CDR3: TGTGCCAGTAGGACCACTAGCGGCCAATACAATGAGCAGTTCTTC. Protein: CASRTTSGQYNEQFF.

The CDR3 nucleotides are TGTGCCAGCAGTAAAGGTACAGGGGGCGCAGATACGCAGTATTTT. Translated, it gives CASSKGTGGADTQYF. The rearrangement uses TRBV2 and TRBJ2-3, with TRBD1 matching over 9 bases. The CDR3 has 15 residues. With V trimmed by 5 bases and J by 4 bases, 7 bases remained unmatched. Germline assignment: CDR1 SNHLY and CDR2 FYNNEI.

The rearrangement uses TRBV19 and TRBJ1-2; D is possibly TRBD1 (5 bases). The CDR3 runs 12 residues. In germline, CDR1 is LNHDA, CDR2 SQIVND (reference sequence). V was shortened by 2 bases and J by 8 bases, with 9 bases between the two germline ends. DNA of the CDR3: TGTGCCAGTAGTATACCAGGGTGGGGCTACACCTTC. This codes for CASSIPGWGYTF. The full variable domain, rest sourced from reference TRBV19 and TRBJ1-2, is DGGITQSPKYLFRKEGQNVTLSCEQNLNHDAMYWYRQDPGQGLRLIYYSQIVNDFQKGDIAEGYSVSREKKESFPLTVTSAQKNPTAFYLCASSIPGWGYTFGSGTRLTVV.

In this sample, this clone turned up once. The V and J genes are TRBV6-5 and TRBJ2-7; TRBD1 matches 8 bases. Losses at the gene ends were 5 bases for V and 4 bases for J; bases not matched to a gene: 10. The CDR3 extends over 15 amino acids. Per the germline V gene, CDR1 is MNHEY and CDR2 is SVGAGI. The CDR3 reads CASSPSGGAEYEQYF. The DNA for the CDR3 is TGTGCCAGCAGTCCATCAGGGGGCGCAGAGTACGAGCAGTACTTC.

The chain uses TRBV30 and TRBJ1-6; no definite D call. The CDR3 extends over 15 amino acids. The ends were cut back, 4 bases at V and 2 bases at J, with 12 bases in the middle. Germline V lookup: CDR1 GTSNPN, CDR2 SVGIG (reference sequence). The CDR3 nucleotides read TGTGCCTGGATGAGATCCGGGACCTATAATTCACCCCTCCACTTT. Encoded protein: CAWMRSGTYNSPLHF.

V and J are TRBV4-2 and TRBJ1-2; D not certain. CDR3 length: 15 residues. Trimming shortened V by 4 bases and J by 8 bases, and 20 bases separated the two germline ends. Looked up from germline, CDR1 is LGHNA and CDR2 is YNFKEQ. The CDR3 loop is CASSPYLGRDSGYTF. The CDR3 bases are TGTGCCAGCAGCCCCTACCTAGGCCGGGATTCGGGCTACACCTTC.

This clone was seen only once. The rearrangement joins TRBV19 to TRBJ1-6; D unclear. This CDR3 spans 14 amino acids. Germline V gene data show CDR1 as LNHDA and CDR2 as SQIVND (reference sequence). Deletions cut 6 bases from V and 4 bases from J, with 10 bases between. CDR3 nucleotides: TGTGCCAGTAGCGCGGTCCTTTATAATTCACCCCTCCACTTT. It yields the protein CASSAVLYNSPLHF.

This clone came up a few times. The rearrangement uses TRBV9 and TRBJ2-1; tentatively, D is TRBD2 (7 bases). Germline CDR1 is SGDLS and CDR2 is YYNGEE. Trimming cost V 4 bases and J 10 bases, with 15 bases left between them. The CDR3 sequence is 13 residues long. This chain's CDR3 is CASSQGGGLEQFF. CDR3 sequence (DNA): TGTGCCAGCAGCCAAGGGGGGGGGTTAGAGCAGTTCTTC. The full variable domain, in which reference TRBV9 and TRBJ2-1 provide the parts outside the CDR3, is DSGVTQTPKHLITATGQRVTLRCSPRSGDLSVYWYQQSLDQGLQFLIQYYNGEERAKGNILERFSAQQFPDLHSELNLSSLELGDSALYFCASSQGGGLEQFFGPGTRLTVL.

This clone came up a few times. This sequence joins TRBV2 and TRBJ1-3; D is undetermined. CDR3 length: 15 residues. V was trimmed by 6 bases and J by 0 bases, leaving 12 bases between them. The germline V gene encodes CDR1 SNHLY and CDR2 FYNNEI. CDR3 nucleotide sequence: TGTGCCAGCAGCGCCGGGTCCGGCTCTGGAAACACCATATATTTT. The encoded protein is CASSAGSGSGNTIYF.

The chain employs TRBV5-4 and TRBJ2-7; 8 bases are shared with TRBD2. The trim removed 4 bases at V and 3 bases at J, leaving 9 bases unmatched. From germline, CDR1 is SGHNT and CDR2 YYREEE (reference sequence). The CDR3 totals 15 residues. As DNA, the CDR3 is TGTGCCAGCAGCCTCTCGGGGGGGAATCTCTACGAGCAGTACTTC. Translating it yields CASSLSGGNLYEQYF.

The rearrangement uses TRBV9 and TRBJ2-5; 9 bases are a match to TRBD2. CDR1 SGDLS and CDR2 YYNGEE come from the germline V gene. The CDR3 runs to 16 residues. The V and J ends lost 0 bases and 3 bases, in that order; junction bases with no gene match: 6. This CDR3 reads CASSVGGGRGEETQYF. DNA for the CDR3: TGTGCCAGCAGCGTAGGCGGCGGGAGGGGCGAAGAGACCCAGTACTTC.

This chain links TRBV19 with TRBJ1-4; 7 nucleotides align to TRBD1. Germline V lookup: CDR1 LNHDA, CDR2 SQIVND (reference sequence). The CDR3 totals 14 residues. V gave up 5 bases and J gave up 2 bases; unmatched junction bases: 2. The CDR3: CASSPTGTNEKLFF. DNA for the CDR3: TGTGCCAGTAGTCCGACAGGGACTAATGAAAAACTGTTTTTT.

The CDR3 nucleotides read TGTGCCAGCTCAACTCGATCCGGGGAGCTGTTTTTT. This encodes CASSTRSGELFF. This rearrangement joins TRBV18 to TRBJ2-2; D remains ambiguous. The CDR3 contains 12 residues. Trimming took 5 bases from V and 6 from J, leaving 7 bases between them. Germline V gene sequence: CDR1 KGHSH, CDR2 LQKENI.

The sample holds a few counts of this clone. The V gene is TRBV5-4, the J gene TRBJ2-5, with 7 bases identical to TRBD2. With V trimmed by 3 bases and J by 2 bases, 7 bases remained unmatched. CDR3 size: 15 residues. Germline CDR1 SGHNT, CDR2 YYREEE (reference sequence). CDR3 sequence reads: CASSSSLAAQETQYF. The CDR3 region has the DNA TGTGCCAGCAGCTCGTCCCTAGCGGCACAAGAGACCCAGTACTTC.

The count of this clone is one. The chain employs TRBV9 and TRBJ1-2; 9 positions agree with TRBD1. The trim removed 4 bases at V and 8 bases at J, leaving 12 bases unmatched. There are 15 residues in the CDR3. Germline CDR1 SGDLS, CDR2 YYNGEE. CDR3 protein: CASSSLSGTGMGYTF. Here the CDR3 DNA reads TGTGCCAGCAGCTCCCTCTCTGGGACAGGGATGGGCTACACCTTC. Together with reference TRBV9 and TRBJ1-2, the CDR3 gives the full variable domain: DSGVTQTPKHLITATGQRVTLRCSPRSGDLSVYWYQQSLDQGLQFLIQYYNGEERAKGNILERFSAQQFPDLHSELNLSSLELGDSALYFCASSSLSGTGMGYTFGSGTRLTVV.

This chain joins TRBV2 and TRBJ1-2; 8 bases match TRBD1. The germline CDR1 and CDR2 sequences are SNHLY and FYNNEI. Germline trimming cut 7 bases from V and 7 bases from J; bases unmatched to any gene: 11. CDR3 length: 14 amino acids. This CDR3 reads CASNEGQGAFGYTF. CDR3 in DNA: TGTGCCAGCAACGAGGGGCAGGGGGCATTTGGCTACACCTTC.

The rearrangement uses TRBV4-1 and TRBJ2-7; the match to TRBD2 covers 8 bases. The CDR3 consists of 15 residues. After removal of 4 bases from V and 3 bases from J, the junction contained 8 bases not matched to a gene. Germline-derived CDR1 and CDR2 are MGHRA and YSYEKL. CDR3 protein: CASSPHLAGGYEQYF. CDR3 coding DNA: TGCGCCAGCAGCCCACACCTTGCGGGGGGCTACGAGCAGTACTTC.

This clone was seen a handful of times. The V and J genes are TRBV7-2 and TRBJ2-1, with a weak D call TRBD1 (5 bases). V was trimmed by 4 bases and J by 3 bases, leaving 16 bases between them. Germline assignment: CDR1 SGHTA and CDR2 FQGNSA. The CDR3 is made up of 16 amino acids. The CDR3, as DNA: TGTGCCAGCAGCTCCCATGGGGCTCCTATCTACAATGAGCAGTTCTTC. Its protein is CASSSHGAPIYNEQFF.

J is TRBJ1-6 and V is TRBV30, with 10 nucleotides matching TRBD1. Germline CDR1 is GTSNPN and CDR2 is SVGIG (reference sequence). With V trimmed by 7 bases and J by 10 bases, 7 bases remained unmatched. There are 13 residues in the CDR3. CDR3 DNA sequence: TGTGCCTACTGGACAGGGGGAGGCTCACCCCTCCACTTT. This gives the protein CAYWTGGGSPLHF.

V gene TRBV5-1 combines with J gene TRBJ1-1, with TRBD1 identical over 9 bases. CDR3 length equals 17 residues. Per germline, CDR1 SGHRS and CDR2 YFSETQ. Trimming cost V 4 bases and J 4 bases; bases outside gene matches: 14. In DNA, the CDR3 is TGCGCCAGCAGCCCCGGGACAGGGATGGATTTAGGCACTGAAGCTTTCTTT. Translation: CASSPGTGMDLGTEAFF.